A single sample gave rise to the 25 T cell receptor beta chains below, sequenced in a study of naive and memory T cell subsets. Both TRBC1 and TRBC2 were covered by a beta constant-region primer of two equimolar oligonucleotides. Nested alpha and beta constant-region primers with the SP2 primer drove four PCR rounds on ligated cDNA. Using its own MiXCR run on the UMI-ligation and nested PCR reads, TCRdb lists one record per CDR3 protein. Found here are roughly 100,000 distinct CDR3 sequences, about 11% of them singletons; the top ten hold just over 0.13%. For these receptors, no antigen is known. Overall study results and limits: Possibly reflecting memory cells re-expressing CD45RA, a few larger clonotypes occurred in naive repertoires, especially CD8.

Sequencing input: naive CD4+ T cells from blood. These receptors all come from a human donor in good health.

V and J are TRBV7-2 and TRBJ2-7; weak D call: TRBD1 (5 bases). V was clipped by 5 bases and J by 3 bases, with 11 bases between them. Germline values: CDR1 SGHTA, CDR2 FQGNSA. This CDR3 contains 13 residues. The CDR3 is CASSGAPFYEQYF. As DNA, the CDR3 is TGTGCCAGCAGCGGGGCCCCCTTCTACGAGCAGTACTTC.

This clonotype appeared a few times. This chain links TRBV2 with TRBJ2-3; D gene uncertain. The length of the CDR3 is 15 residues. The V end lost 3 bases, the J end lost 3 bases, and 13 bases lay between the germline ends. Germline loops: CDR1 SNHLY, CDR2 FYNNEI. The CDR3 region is CASSDRLVGTDTQYF. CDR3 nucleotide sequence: TGTGCCAGCAGTGATCGGCTAGTTGGGACAGATACGCAGTATTTT.

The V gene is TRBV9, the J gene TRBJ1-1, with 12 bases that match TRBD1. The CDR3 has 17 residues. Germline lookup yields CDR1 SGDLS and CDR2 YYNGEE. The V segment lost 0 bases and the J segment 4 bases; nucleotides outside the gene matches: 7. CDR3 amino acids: CASSVVSGQGAGTEAFF. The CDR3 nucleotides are TGTGCCAGCAGCGTAGTCTCGGGACAGGGGGCGGGCACTGAAGCTTTCTTT. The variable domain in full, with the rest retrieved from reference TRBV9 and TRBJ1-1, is DSGVTQTPKHLITATGQRVTLRCSPRSGDLSVYWYQQSLDQGLQFLIQYYNGEERAKGNILERFSAQQFPDLHSELNLSSLELGDSALYFCASSVVSGQGAGTEAFFGQGTRLTVV.

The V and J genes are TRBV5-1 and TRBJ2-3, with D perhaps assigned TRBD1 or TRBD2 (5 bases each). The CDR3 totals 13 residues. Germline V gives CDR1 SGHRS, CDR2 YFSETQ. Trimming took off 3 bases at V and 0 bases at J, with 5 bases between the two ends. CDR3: CASSWDSTDTQYF. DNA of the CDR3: TGCGCCAGCAGCTGGGACAGCACAGATACGCAGTATTTT.

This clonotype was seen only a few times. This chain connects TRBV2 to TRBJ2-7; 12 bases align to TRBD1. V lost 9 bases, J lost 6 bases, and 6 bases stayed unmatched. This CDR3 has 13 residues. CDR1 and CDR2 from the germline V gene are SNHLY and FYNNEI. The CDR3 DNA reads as TGTGCCAGTTCCCGGGACAGGGGGCGCGAGCAGTACTTC. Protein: CASSRDRGREQYF.

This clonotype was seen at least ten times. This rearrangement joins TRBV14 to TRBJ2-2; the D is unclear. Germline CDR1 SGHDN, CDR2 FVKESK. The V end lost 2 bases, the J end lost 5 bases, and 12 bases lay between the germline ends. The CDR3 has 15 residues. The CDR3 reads CASSQMSVRTGELFF. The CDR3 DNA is TGTGCCAGCAGCCAAATGAGCGTGAGGACCGGGGAGCTGTTTTTT.

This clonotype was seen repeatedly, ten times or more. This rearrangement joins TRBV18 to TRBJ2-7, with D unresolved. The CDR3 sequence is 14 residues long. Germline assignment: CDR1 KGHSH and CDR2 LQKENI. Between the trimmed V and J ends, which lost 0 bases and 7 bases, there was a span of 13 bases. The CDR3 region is CASSPPPLPTEQYF. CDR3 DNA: TGTGCCAGCTCACCACCACCTCTTCCTACGGAGCAGTACTTC.

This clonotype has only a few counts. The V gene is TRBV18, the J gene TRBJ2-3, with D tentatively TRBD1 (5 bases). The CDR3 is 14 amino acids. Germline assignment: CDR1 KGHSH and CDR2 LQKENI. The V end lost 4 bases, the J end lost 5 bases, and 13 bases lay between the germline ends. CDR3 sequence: CASSRGATQDTQYF. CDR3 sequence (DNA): TGTGCCAGCTCACGGGGCGCCACTCAAGATACGCAGTATTTT.

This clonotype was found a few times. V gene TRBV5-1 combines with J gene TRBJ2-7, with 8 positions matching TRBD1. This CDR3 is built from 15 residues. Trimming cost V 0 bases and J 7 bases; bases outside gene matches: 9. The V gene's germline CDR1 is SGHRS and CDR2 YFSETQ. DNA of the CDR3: TGCGCCAGCAGCTTGGGCCAGGGGGCATTTAGTGAGCAGTACTTC. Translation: CASSLGQGAFSEQYF.

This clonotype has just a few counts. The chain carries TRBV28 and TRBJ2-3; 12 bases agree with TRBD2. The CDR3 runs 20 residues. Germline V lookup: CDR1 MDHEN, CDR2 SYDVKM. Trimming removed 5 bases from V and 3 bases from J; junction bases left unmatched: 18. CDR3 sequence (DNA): TGTGCCAGCAGTCCCCCACTAGCGGGGGGACGGGCCATCACAACAGATACGCAGTATTTT. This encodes CASSPPLAGGRAITTDTQYF. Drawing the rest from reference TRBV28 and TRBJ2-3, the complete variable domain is DVKVTQSSRYLVKRTGEKVFLECVQDMDHENMFWYRQDPGLGLRLIYFSYDVKMKEKGDIPEGYSVSREKKERFSLILESASTNQTSMYLCASSPPLAGGRAITTDTQYFGPGTRLTVL.

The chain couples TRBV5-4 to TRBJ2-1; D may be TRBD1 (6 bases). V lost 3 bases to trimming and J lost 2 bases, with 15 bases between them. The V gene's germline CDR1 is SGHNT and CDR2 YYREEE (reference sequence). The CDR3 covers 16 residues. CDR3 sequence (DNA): TGTGCCAGCAGCTCCATCCAGGGGCCTGCCTACAATGAGCAGTTCTTC. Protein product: CASSSIQGPAYNEQFF.

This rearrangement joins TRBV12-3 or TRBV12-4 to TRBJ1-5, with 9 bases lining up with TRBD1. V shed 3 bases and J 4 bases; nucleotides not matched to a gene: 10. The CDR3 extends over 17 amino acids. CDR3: CASSLSGTGRQNQPQHF. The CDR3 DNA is TGTGCCAGCAGTTTGTCCGGGACAGGGAGGCAAAATCAGCCCCAGCATTTT.

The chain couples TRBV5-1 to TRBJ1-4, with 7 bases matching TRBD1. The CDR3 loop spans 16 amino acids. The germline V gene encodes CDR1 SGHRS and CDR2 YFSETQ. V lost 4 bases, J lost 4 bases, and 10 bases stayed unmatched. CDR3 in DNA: TGCGCCAGCAGCCTCGGGACAGCTTGGAATAATGAAAAACTGTTTTTT. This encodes CASSLGTAWNNEKLFF.

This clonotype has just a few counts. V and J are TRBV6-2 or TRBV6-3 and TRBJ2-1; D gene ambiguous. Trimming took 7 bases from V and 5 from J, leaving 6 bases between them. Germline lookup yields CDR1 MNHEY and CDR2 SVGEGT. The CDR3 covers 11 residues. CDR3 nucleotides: TGTGCCAGCACTAACAACAATGAGCAGTTCTTC. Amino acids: CASTNNNEQFF.

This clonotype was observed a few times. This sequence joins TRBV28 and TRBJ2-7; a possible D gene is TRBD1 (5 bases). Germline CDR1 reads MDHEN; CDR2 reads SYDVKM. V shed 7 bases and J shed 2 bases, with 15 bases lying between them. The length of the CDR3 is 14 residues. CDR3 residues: CASKWGGNTYEQYF. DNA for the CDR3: TGTGCCAGCAAATGGGGCGGTAATACCTACGAGCAGTACTTC.

Written as DNA, the CDR3 is TGTGCCAGCAGCTTGGCTTCAGAGCAGTTCTTC. Its translation is CASSLASEQFF. The chain combines TRBV5-6 with TRBJ2-1, with D unclear. Germline assignment: CDR1 SGHDT and CDR2 YYEEEE. The CDR3 sequence is 11 residues long. Trimming cost V 0 bases and J 10 bases, with 5 bases left between them.

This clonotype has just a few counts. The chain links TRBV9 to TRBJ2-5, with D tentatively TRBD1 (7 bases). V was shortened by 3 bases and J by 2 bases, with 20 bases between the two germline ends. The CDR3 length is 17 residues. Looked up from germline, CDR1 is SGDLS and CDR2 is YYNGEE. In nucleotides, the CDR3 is TGTGCCAGCAGCGCCCGAGGCGGGACAGCGTATCAAGAGACCCAGTACTTC. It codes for CASSARGGTAYQETQYF.

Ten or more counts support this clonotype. CDR3 amino acids: CASSLRPDTQYF. CDR3 sequence (DNA): TGTGCCAGCAGCTTACGTCCAGATACGCAGTATTTT. V and J are TRBV7-9 and TRBJ2-3; D is undetermined. CDR1 is SEHNR, CDR2 FQNEAQ, per germline (reference sequence). The V and J ends lost 2 bases and 4 bases respectively, with 4 bases between them. This CDR3 is built from 12 residues.

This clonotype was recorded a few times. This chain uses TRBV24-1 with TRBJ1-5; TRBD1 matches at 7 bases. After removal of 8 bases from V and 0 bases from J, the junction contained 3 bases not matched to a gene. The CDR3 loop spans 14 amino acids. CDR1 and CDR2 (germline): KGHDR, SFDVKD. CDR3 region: CATKRDSSNQPQHF. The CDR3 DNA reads TGTGCCACCAAAAGGGACAGTAGCAATCAGCCCCAGCATTTT.

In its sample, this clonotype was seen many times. The DNA for the CDR3 is TGCGCCAGCAGCGTACGGACGGACCAAGAGACCCAGTACTTC. It yields the protein CASSVRTDQETQYF. This chain joins TRBV5-1 and TRBJ2-5; unclear D gene. V lost 4 bases and J 0 bases, leaving 10 bases between the germline ends. Germline V lookup: CDR1 SGHRS, CDR2 YFSETQ. The CDR3 runs to 14 residues.

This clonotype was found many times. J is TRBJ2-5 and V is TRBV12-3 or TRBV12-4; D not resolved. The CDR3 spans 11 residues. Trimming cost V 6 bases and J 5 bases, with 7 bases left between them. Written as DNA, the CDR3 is TGTGCCAGCAGAGAAAGGGAGACCCAGTACTTC. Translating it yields CASRERETQYF.

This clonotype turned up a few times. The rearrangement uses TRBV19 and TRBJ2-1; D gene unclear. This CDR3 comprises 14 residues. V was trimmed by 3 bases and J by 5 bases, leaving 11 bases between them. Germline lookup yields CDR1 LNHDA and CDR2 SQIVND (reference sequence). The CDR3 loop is CASSMGGQNNEQFF. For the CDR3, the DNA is TGTGCCAGTAGTATGGGTGGGCAGAACAATGAGCAGTTCTTC.

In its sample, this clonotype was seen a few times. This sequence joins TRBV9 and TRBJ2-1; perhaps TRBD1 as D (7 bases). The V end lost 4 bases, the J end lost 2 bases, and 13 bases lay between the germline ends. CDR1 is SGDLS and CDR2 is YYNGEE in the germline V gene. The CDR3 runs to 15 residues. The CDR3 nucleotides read TGTGCCAGCAGCATGCGGGGACAGACCTACAATGAGCAGTTCTTC. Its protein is CASSMRGQTYNEQFF. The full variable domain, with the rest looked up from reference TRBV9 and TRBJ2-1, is DSGVTQTPKHLITATGQRVTLRCSPRSGDLSVYWYQQSLDQGLQFLIQYYNGEERAKGNILERFSAQQFPDLHSELNLSSLELGDSALYFCASSMRGQTYNEQFFGPGTRLTVL.

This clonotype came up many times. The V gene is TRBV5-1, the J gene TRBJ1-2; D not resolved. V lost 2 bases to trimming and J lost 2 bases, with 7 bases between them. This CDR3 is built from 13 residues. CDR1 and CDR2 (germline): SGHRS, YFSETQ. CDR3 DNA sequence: TGCGCCAGCAGCTTTTCGAGGAACTATGGCTACACCTTC. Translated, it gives CASSFSRNYGYTF.

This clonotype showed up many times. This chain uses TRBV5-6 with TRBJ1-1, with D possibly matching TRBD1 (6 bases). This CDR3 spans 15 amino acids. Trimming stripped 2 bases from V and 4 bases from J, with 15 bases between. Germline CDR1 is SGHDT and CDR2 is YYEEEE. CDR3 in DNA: TGTGCCAGCAGCTTTTTCGGGGACACGGCCACTGAAGCTTTCTTT. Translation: CASSFFGDTATEAFF. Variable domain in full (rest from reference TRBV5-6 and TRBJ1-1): DAGVTQSPTHLIKTRGQQVTLRCSPKSGHDTVSWYQQALGQGPQFIFQYYEEEERQRGNFPDRFSGHQFPNYSSELNVNALLLGDSALYLCASSFFGDTATEAFFGQGTRLTVV.